This T cell receptor (beta chain) appears in the sequencing data of a study of T cell responses to AZD1222 COVID-19 vaccine. General study findings and limits: Baseline seropositivity characterized only a handful of AZD1222 recipients. Clonal diversity was possibly underestimated, and white British individuals and females predominated among donors. In the spike-specific TCR repertoire, nearly half reportedly target unmutated variant regions. With dominance at 160-218 and 743-854, vaccine-associated CD4 TCRs spanned spike.

A word on this clone: The target antigen is unknown.

The V gene's germline CDR1 is SGDLS and CDR2 YYNGEE. The V and J ends lost 7 bases and 3 bases respectively, with 13 bases between them. The CDR3 sequence is 14 residues long. Using immunoSEQ multiplex PCR, the repertoire was profiled, and TCRdb retains in-frame clones only, with some absent. Found here are some 64,000 clones, 65% to 80% of them singletons; the top ten hold around an eighth. The sequence came from an adult in good health. This sample comprised peripheral blood, obtained on day 0 of AZD1222 vaccination. The V call is TRBV9, the J call TRBJ2-2; the D gene is possibly TRBD1 (5 bases). The chain's CDR3 is CASSPTDDTGELFF. CDR3 DNA: TGTGCCAGCTCCCCGACAGATGACACCGGGGAGCTGTTTTTT.